This passage covers 13 T cell receptor beta chains from one sample sequenced in a study of OX40 agonist ivuxolimab in advanced cancers. Generated by immunoSEQ multiplex PCR, the TCRdb table keeps only in-frame clones and is missing some. This table has fewer than 50,000 clones, around nine tenths appearing once. This specimen was CD4+ or CD8+ T cells sorted from blood, taken in a trial of the OX40 agonist ivuxolimab. The receptors here all came from an adult with an advanced solid tumor such as melanoma, head and neck, liver or kidney cancer.

This clone was detected only once. The chain couples TRBV9 to TRBJ1-2, with TRBD1 matching 8 bases. J gave up 4 bases and V 0 bases, and 8 bases lay outside the gene matches. Germline V gene data show CDR1 as SGDLS and CDR2 as YYNGEE. CDR3 length: 16 amino acids. The CDR3 here is CASSVADRVQSYGYTF. CDR3 DNA sequence: TGTGCCAGCAGCGTAGCGGACAGGGTGCAGAGCTATGGCTACACCTTC. The whole variable domain, filled in from reference TRBV9 and TRBJ1-2, reads DSGVTQTPKHLITATGQRVTLRCSPRSGDLSVYWYQQSLDQGLQFLIQYYNGEERAKGNILERFSAQQFPDLHSELNLSSLELGDSALYFCASSVADRVQSYGYTFGSGTRLTVV.

This rearrangement joins TRBV19 to TRBJ2-5, with 8 bases fitting TRBD2. With 3 bases clipped from V and 5 bases from J, the junction kept 5 bases outside the gene matches. The CDR3 totals 14 residues. Germline CDR1 reads LNHDA; CDR2 reads SQIVND (reference sequence). CDR3 sequence: CASSIVSGTETQYF. DNA of the CDR3: TGTGCCAGTAGTATTGTTAGCGGGACGGAGACCCAGTACTTC.

The chain has TRBV9 and TRBJ2-3; the match to TRBD2 covers 10 bases. The V gene end was trimmed by 4 bases and the J gene end by 3 bases; junction bases not matched to a gene: 11. Germline V lookup: CDR1 SGDLS, CDR2 YYNGEE. This CDR3 region has 17 residues. The CDR3 region is CASSPQFTSGVTDTQYF. Here the CDR3 DNA reads TGTGCCAGCAGCCCCCAATTTACTAGCGGGGTAACAGATACGCAGTATTTT.

This clone showed up just a few times. This chain connects TRBV5-5 to TRBJ1-5; D gene ambiguous. The V gene's germline CDR1 is SGHKS and CDR2 YYEKEE (reference sequence). CDR3 length: 13 amino acids. The V end lost 3 bases, the J end lost 4 bases, and 8 bases lay between the germline ends. CDR3 in amino acids: CASSSSLNQPQHF. Here the CDR3 DNA reads TGTGCCAGCAGCTCATCGTTGAATCAGCCCCAGCATTTT. The full variable domain, completed using reference TRBV5-5 and TRBJ1-5, is DAGVTQSPTHLIKTRGQQVTLRCSPISGHKSVSWYQQVLGQGPQFIFQYYEKEERGRGNFPDRFSARQFPNYSSELNVNALLLGDSALYLCASSSSLNQPQHFGDGTRLSIL.

Notes on this clone: The sample contains more than one DNA sequence encoding this CDR3. This chain joins TRBV6-5 and TRBJ2-1; D is unclear. This CDR3 has 13 residues. V was trimmed by 2 bases and J by 4 bases, leaving 6 bases between them. In germline, CDR1 is MNHEY, CDR2 SVGAGI. CDR3 nucleotide sequence: TGTGCCAGCAGTTACAGCCGGTACAATGAGCAGTTCTTC. It encodes CASSYSRYNEQFF.

The chain joins TRBV11-2 to TRBJ1-4; D gene ambiguous. From germline, CDR1 is SGHAT and CDR2 FQNNGV. Trimming shortened V by 1 base and J by 4 bases, and 13 bases separated the two germline ends. The CDR3 is 16 amino acids. The CDR3 bases are TGTGCCAGCAGCTTAGGCTTGGGAAGTAGTAATGAAAAACTGTTTTTT. It translates to CASSLGLGSSNEKLFF.

V usage is TRBV29-1 and J usage is TRBJ1-2; unclear D gene. V was shortened by 3 bases and J by 3 bases, with 11 bases between the two germline ends. CDR3 size: 13 residues. Germline-derived CDR1 and CDR2 are SQVTM and ANQGSEA. Written as DNA, the CDR3 is TGCAGCGTTGAGGAGGTGGGTTACTATGGCTACACCTTC. Translation gives CSVEEVGYYGYTF. Drawing the rest from reference TRBV29-1 and TRBJ1-2, the complete variable domain is SAVISQKPSRDICQRGTSLTIQCQVDSQVTMMFWYRQQPGQSLTLIATANQGSEATYESGFVIDKFPISRPNLTFSTLTVSNMSPEDSSIYLCSVEEVGYYGYTFGSGTRLTVV.

The chain employs TRBV4-3 and TRBJ2-7; 7 positions match TRBD2. This CDR3 region has 16 residues. V dropped 0 bases and J dropped 0; count of bases not matched to a gene: 5. Germline CDR1 and CDR2: LGHNA and YSLEER. The CDR3 protein is CASSQEPGGSSYEQYF. The CDR3 region has the DNA TGCGCCAGCAGCCAAGAGCCCGGCGGGAGCTCCTACGAGCAGTACTTC.

The chain carries TRBV9 and TRBJ1-1, with D possibly being TRBD1 (5 bases). This CDR3 is 15 amino acids long. Germline loops: CDR1 SGDLS, CDR2 YYNGEE. V lost 7 bases and J lost 1, with 17 bases in between. The CDR3 sequence is CASDPAGLRNTEAFF. In DNA, the CDR3 is TGTGCCAGCGACCCCGCAGGGCTGAGGAACACTGAAGCTTTCTTT. The variable domain in full, with the rest retrieved from reference TRBV9 and TRBJ1-1, is DSGVTQTPKHLITATGQRVTLRCSPRSGDLSVYWYQQSLDQGLQFLIQYYNGEERAKGNILERFSAQQFPDLHSELNLSSLELGDSALYFCASDPAGLRNTEAFFGQGTRLTVV.

The chain has TRBV27 and TRBJ2-7; D is ambiguous. V lost 5 bases and J lost 7, with 12 bases in between. The germline V gene has CDR1 MNHEY and CDR2 SMNVEV (reference sequence). This CDR3 region has 12 residues. Written as DNA, the CDR3 is TGTGCCAGCAGTCCGACGGGCCGGGAGCAGTACTTC. Translation gives CASSPTGREQYF.

This chain uses TRBV4-3 with TRBJ2-7; TRBD1 matches at 8 bases. Germline V gene data show CDR1 as LGHNA and CDR2 as YSLEER. Trimming removed 1 base from V and 3 bases from J; junction bases left unmatched: 5. This CDR3 has 15 amino acids. CDR3 protein: CASSQVWDRLYEQYF. The CDR3 nucleotides read TGCGCCAGCAGCCAAGTATGGGACAGGCTCTACGAGCAGTACTTC.

This chain connects TRBV15 to TRBJ1-6; no firm D call. Germline V gene data show CDR1 as LNHNV and CDR2 as YYDKDF (reference sequence). This CDR3 is 14 amino acids long. V lost 5 bases and J 0 bases, leaving 5 bases between the germline ends. The CDR3 bases are TGTGCCACCAGCCCGAGCTCCTATAATTCACCCCTCCACTTT. Translating it yields CATSPSSYNSPLHF.

The rearrangement uses TRBV4-3 and TRBJ2-7; 14 positions match TRBD2. Germline V gene data show CDR1 as LGHNA and CDR2 as YSLEER. Trimming removed 0 bases from V and 4 bases from J; junction bases left unmatched: 2. The CDR3 is 16 residues long. The CDR3 DNA follows: TGCGCCAGCAGCCAAGAAGGGACTAGCGGGAGTTACGAGCAGTACTTC. Amino acid sequence: CASSQEGTSGSYEQYF.